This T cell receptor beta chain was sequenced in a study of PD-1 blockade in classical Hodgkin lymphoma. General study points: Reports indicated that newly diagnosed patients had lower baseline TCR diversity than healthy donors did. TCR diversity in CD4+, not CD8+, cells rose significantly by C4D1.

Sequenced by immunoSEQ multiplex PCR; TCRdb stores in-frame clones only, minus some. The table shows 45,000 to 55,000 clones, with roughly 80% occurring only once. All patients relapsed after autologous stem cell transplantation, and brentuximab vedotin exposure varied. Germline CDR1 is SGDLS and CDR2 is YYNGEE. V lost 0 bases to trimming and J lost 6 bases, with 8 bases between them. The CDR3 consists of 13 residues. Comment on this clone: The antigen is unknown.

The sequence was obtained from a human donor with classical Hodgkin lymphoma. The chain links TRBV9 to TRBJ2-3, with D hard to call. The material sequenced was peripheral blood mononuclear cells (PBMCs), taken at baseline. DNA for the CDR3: TGTGCCAGCAGCGTAGCCTTAGGGGATACGCAGTATTTT. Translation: CASSVALGDTQYF.